These 25 T cell receptor beta chains were sequenced from one sample in a study of regulatory T cells in long-lasting Graves disease. Specified time point: persistent/refractory GD, antithyroid drugs over 5 years with positive TRAb. Following extraction of RNA from PBMCs, that RNA was used to make the TCR library. CDR3 regions were amplified by Arm-PCR using iRepertoire HTBI primers to build TCR beta libraries. TCRdb re-analysed the multiplex PCR reads in MiXCR, keeping a single row per CDR3 protein. The repertoire includes around 400,000 distinct CDR3 sequences, about 20% of them detected once, and roughly 26% sits in the top ten. This sample comprised peripheral blood mononuclear cells (PBMCs), obtained when the disease was refractory, from a patient treated with antithyroid drugs. The source of these receptors is a female donor with Graves disease.

The CDR3: CATSGQGGAPTGELFF. The CDR3 bases are TGTGCCACCAGTGGCCAGGGGGGGGCGCCCACCGGGGAGCTGTTTTTT. The chain carries TRBV24-1 and TRBJ2-2, with D perhaps given as TRBD1 or TRBD2 (7 bases each). The CDR3 runs 16 residues. Germline assignment: CDR1 KGHDR and CDR2 SFDVKD. Trimming removed 5 bases at V and 4 bases at J, with 16 bases between.

This clonotype was seen only once. The gene calls are TRBV6-1 and TRBJ1-5; D may be TRBD1 (6 bases). Germline V gene sequence: CDR1 MNHNS, CDR2 SASEGT. CDR3 size: 14 residues. Trimming pared 11 bases from V and 1 base from J, leaving 15 bases between. CDR3 DNA: TGTGCCCACGCCGCGGGGGCCAGCAATCAGCCCCAGCATTTT. Protein product: CAHAAGASNQPQHF.

Ten or more counts support this clonotype. This chain links TRBV28 with TRBJ2-2; 9 nucleotides match TRBD2. V was clipped by 6 bases and J by 6 bases; unmatched bases: 8. The CDR3 is made up of 15 amino acids. Germline V gene data show CDR1 as MDHEN and CDR2 as SYDVKM. The CDR3 nucleotides read TGTGCCAGCAGCCCAACAGGGACTAGCCCCGGGGAGCTGTTTTTT. Encoded protein: CASSPTGTSPGELFF.

This clonotype was detected many times. This rearrangement joins TRBV2 to TRBJ1-3; D is unclear. Germline V lookup: CDR1 SNHLY, CDR2 FYNNEI. This CDR3 is built from 16 residues. The V end was cut by 7 bases, the J end by 0 bases, with 16 bases between. The CDR3 loop reads CASNGGTGSSGNTIYF. The CDR3 bases are TGTGCCAGCAACGGAGGAACGGGTAGCTCTGGAAACACCATATATTTT.

This clonotype showed up many times. CDR3 region: CAGGALLYGYTF. CDR3 sequence (DNA): TGTGCCGGGGGGGCGTTGCTTTATGGCTACACCTTC. The chain employs TRBV28 and TRBJ1-2, with D maybe TRBD1 (6 bases). The V end was cut by 11 bases, the J end by 5 bases, with 15 bases between. Germline assignment: CDR1 MDHEN and CDR2 SYDVKM. CDR3 length equals 12 residues.

The chain uses TRBV6-5 and TRBJ2-7, with no clear D. With 2 bases removed from V and 2 bases from J, the gap between germline ends came to 13 bases. Germline assignment: CDR1 MNHEY and CDR2 SVGAGI. This CDR3 contains 15 residues. CDR3 nucleotides: TGTGCCAGCAGTTACAAGGCTGCCGGTACCTACGAGCAGTACTTC. Translating it yields CASSYKAAGTYEQYF.

This chain uses TRBV6-1 with TRBJ1-5; D gene unclear. Trimming took off 7 bases at V and 7 bases at J, with 23 bases between the two ends. The CDR3 loop spans 16 amino acids. CDR1 and CDR2 (germline): MNHNS, SASEGT. The CDR3 reads CASTPNYRLKGQPQHF. The CDR3 nucleotides are TGTGCCAGCACCCCCAATTACCGGCTAAAAGGACAGCCCCAGCATTTT.

This clonotype came up many times. The chain uses TRBV2 and TRBJ1-5, with 9 bases fitting TRBD1. This CDR3 contains 14 residues. CDR1 is SNHLY and CDR2 is FYNNEI in the germline V gene. V lost 4 bases to trimming and J lost 4 bases; unmatched junction nucleotides: 2. CDR3 in DNA: TGTGCCAGCAGTGGGGACAGGGCAAATCAGCCCCAGCATTTT. As protein: CASSGDRANQPQHF.

There are many counts of this clonotype. The CDR3 sequence: CAIRSDSAYEQYF. The CDR3 bases are TGTGCCATCAGGTCGGACAGCGCCTACGAGCAGTACTTC. The chain has TRBV10-3 and TRBJ2-7; a possible D gene is TRBD1 (6 bases). The V gene lost 6 bases and the J gene lost 2 bases, with 11 bases spanning the gap. The CDR3 sequence is 13 residues long. Germline CDR1 is ENHRY and CDR2 is SYGVKD.

Many counts were recorded for this clonotype. The chain carries TRBV20-1 and TRBJ2-4; D uncertain. The V gene's germline CDR1 is DFQATT and CDR2 SNEGSKA (reference sequence). The CDR3 extends over 13 amino acids. V was trimmed by 3 bases and J by 1 base, leaving 7 bases between them. The CDR3 protein is CSASEAAKNIQYF. CDR3 nucleotide sequence: TGCAGTGCTAGCGAGGCCGCCAAAAACATTCAGTACTTC.

This sequence joins TRBV29-1 and TRBJ2-3; TRBD1 might be the D (5 bases). This CDR3 is 14 amino acids long. With 0 bases removed from V and 4 bases from J, the gap between germline ends came to 11 bases. The germline V gene has CDR1 SQVTM and CDR2 ANQGSEA. This CDR3 is CSVEDGRVADTQYF. As DNA, the CDR3 is TGCAGCGTTGAAGACGGCAGGGTGGCAGATACGCAGTATTTT.

This clonotype was found many times. The genes are TRBV11-2 and TRBJ2-7; perhaps TRBD1 as D (6 bases). V shed 2 bases and J shed 6 bases, with 11 bases lying between them. The CDR3 has 13 amino acids. Germline values: CDR1 SGHAT, CDR2 FQNNGV. The CDR3 protein is CASSLWVGGEQYF. For the CDR3, the DNA is TGTGCCAGCAGCTTATGGGTAGGGGGCGAGCAGTACTTC.

The table lists this clonotype with many counts. The V gene is TRBV28, the J gene TRBJ1-5; 9 positions agree with TRBD1. Trimming removed 7 bases from V and 4 bases from J; junction bases left unmatched: 5. The CDR3 has 14 amino acids. Germline V CDR1 and CDR2: MDHEN, SYDVKM. CDR3 DNA: TGTGCCAGCATTACGACAGGGGGGAATCAGCCCCAGCATTTT. Translation: CASITTGGNQPQHF.

This clonotype was counted many times. This chain links TRBV12-3 or TRBV12-4 with TRBJ2-6, with 12 bases aligning to TRBD2. The CDR3 runs 21 residues. The V segment lost 2 bases and the J segment 0 bases; nucleotides outside the gene matches: 11. The CDR3 sequence: CASSLSLGLAGPGSGANVLTF. The CDR3 DNA reads as TGTGCCAGCAGTTTATCCCTCGGACTAGCGGGACCAGGCTCTGGGGCCAACGTCCTGACTTTC.

V gene TRBV10-3 combines with J gene TRBJ2-3, with D possibly matching TRBD1 (7 bases). The CDR3 spans 15 residues. The germline V gene has CDR1 ENHRY and CDR2 SYGVKD. V lost 5 bases and J 4 bases, leaving 16 bases between the germline ends. The CDR3 spells CAISTTGRSADTQYF. The CDR3 DNA sequence: TGTGCCATCAGTACGACAGGGAGGTCCGCAGATACGCAGTATTTT.

This clonotype was recorded once. A much larger clone lies a single base off, so this may be a read error. This rearrangement joins TRBV19 to TRBJ1-5; D might be TRBD1 (5 bases). Trimming stripped 1 base from V and 7 bases from J, with 11 bases between. The CDR3 spans 14 residues. Germline V CDR1 and CDR2: LNHDA, SQIVND (reference sequence). CDR3 protein: CASSIVGTGQPQHF. CDR3 nucleotides: TGTGCCAGTAGTATAGTGGGGACCGGGCAGCCCCAGCATTTT.

This clonotype came up a few times. The V call is TRBV9, the J call TRBJ2-5; tentative D call: TRBD1 (5 bases). V was pared by 0 bases and J by 4 bases, with 7 bases between. The CDR3 covers 13 residues. Germline CDR1 is SGDLS and CDR2 is YYNGEE. The DNA for the CDR3 is TGTGCCAGCAGCGTAGACCAGGGAGAGACCCAGTACTTC. It yields the protein CASSVDQGETQYF.

On this clonotype: With a much larger clone just one base away, this may be a read error. This chain joins TRBV9 and TRBJ2-7; D not resolved. V was cut by 3 bases and J by 3 bases, with 4 bases left in between. Germline CDR1 reads SGDLS; CDR2 reads YYNGEE. The CDR3 consists of 11 residues. DNA of the CDR3: TGTGCCAGCAGCGGGGACTACGAGCAGTACTTC. It codes for CASSGDYEQYF.

This clonotype has only one observation. The rearrangement joins TRBV5-1 to TRBJ1-1; a possible D gene is TRBD1 (6 bases). The CDR3 loop spans 15 amino acids. Germline CDR1 is SGHRS and CDR2 is YFSETQ. V was pared by 6 bases and J by 0 bases, with 15 bases between. The CDR3 protein is CASIDVGGLNTEAFF. CDR3 nucleotides: TGCGCCAGCATCGATGTTGGGGGCCTGAACACTGAAGCTTTCTTT.

This clonotype was observed many times. The chain recombines TRBV5-1 with TRBJ1-2, with no clear D. Germline V gene data show CDR1 as SGHRS and CDR2 as YFSETQ. CDR3 length: 13 residues. The V end was cut by 1 base, the J end by 3 bases, with 7 bases between. CDR3: CASSLLGDYGYTF. CDR3 coding DNA: TGCGCCAGCAGCTTGCTTGGGGACTATGGCTACACCTTC.

V is TRBV7-9 and J is TRBJ1-4, with D hard to call. Germline CDR1 is SEHNR and CDR2 is FQNEAQ (reference sequence). V was trimmed by 3 bases and J by 7 bases, leaving 3 bases between them. This CDR3 region has 11 residues. The CDR3 sequence is CASSFSEKLFF. The CDR3 nucleotides are TGTGCCAGCAGCTTTAGTGAAAAACTGTTTTTT. The full variable domain, with the rest looked up from reference TRBV7-9 and TRBJ1-4, is DTGVSQNPRHKITKRGQNVTFRCDPISEHNRLYWYRQTLGQGPEFLTYFQNEAQLEKSRLLSDRFSAERPKGSFSTLEIQRTEQGDSAMYLCASSFSEKLFFGSGTQLSVL.

This chain links TRBV7-6 with TRBJ2-3; TRBD1 might be the D (6 bases). The CDR3 is 14 amino acids. V lost 5 bases and J 3 bases, leaving 12 bases between the germline ends. Germline V gene lookup returns CDR1 SGHVS and CDR2 FNYEAQ. CDR3 coding DNA: TGTGCCAGCAGCGGACAGCCTAGTACAGATACGCAGTATTTT. It is translated as CASSGQPSTDTQYF.

At least ten counts were recorded for this clonotype. This chain uses TRBV20-1 with TRBJ2-5; tentatively, D is TRBD2 (5 bases). The CDR3 spans 13 residues. Germline loops: CDR1 DFQATT, CDR2 SNEGSKA (reference sequence). V was cut by 7 bases and J by 5 bases, with 17 bases left in between. The CDR3, as DNA: TGCAGTGTCGTGACTTGGGCGGGTGAGACCCAGTACTTC. It translates to CSVVTWAGETQYF.

This clonotype showed up just once. V is TRBV6-1 and J is TRBJ1-1, with 7 positions matching TRBD1. Per the germline V gene, CDR1 is MNHNS and CDR2 is SASEGT. Trimming took 4 bases from V and 3 from J; bases not matched to a gene: 5. This CDR3 has 14 amino acids. The CDR3 nucleotides are TGTGCCAGCAGTGTAGACAGGGAGGACACTGAAGCTTTCTTT. Translating it yields CASSVDREDTEAFF.

The chain is built from TRBV12-3 or TRBV12-4 and TRBJ2-5; D is perhaps TRBD1 (5 bases). This CDR3 comprises 13 residues. Trimming left V 8 bases short and J 2 bases short, with 12 bases between. CDR3 in amino acids: CASRRVTQETQYF. The CDR3 nucleotides are TGTGCCAGCCGCAGGGTGACTCAAGAGACCCAGTACTTC.